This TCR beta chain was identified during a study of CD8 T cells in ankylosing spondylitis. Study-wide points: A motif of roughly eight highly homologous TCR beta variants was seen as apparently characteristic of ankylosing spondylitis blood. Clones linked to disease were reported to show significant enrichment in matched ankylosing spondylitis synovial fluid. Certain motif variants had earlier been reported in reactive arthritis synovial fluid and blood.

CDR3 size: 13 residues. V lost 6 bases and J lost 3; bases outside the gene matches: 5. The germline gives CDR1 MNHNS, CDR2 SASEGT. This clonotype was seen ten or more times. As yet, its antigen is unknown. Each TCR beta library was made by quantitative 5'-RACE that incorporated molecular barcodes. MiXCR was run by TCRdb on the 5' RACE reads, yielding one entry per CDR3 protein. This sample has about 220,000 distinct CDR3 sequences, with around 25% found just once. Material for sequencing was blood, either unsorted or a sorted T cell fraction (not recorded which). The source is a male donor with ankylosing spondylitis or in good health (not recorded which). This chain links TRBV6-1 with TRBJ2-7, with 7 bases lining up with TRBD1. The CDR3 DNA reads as TGTGCCAGCAGGACAGGGTCTATCTACGAGCAGTACTTC. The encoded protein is CASRTGSIYEQYF.